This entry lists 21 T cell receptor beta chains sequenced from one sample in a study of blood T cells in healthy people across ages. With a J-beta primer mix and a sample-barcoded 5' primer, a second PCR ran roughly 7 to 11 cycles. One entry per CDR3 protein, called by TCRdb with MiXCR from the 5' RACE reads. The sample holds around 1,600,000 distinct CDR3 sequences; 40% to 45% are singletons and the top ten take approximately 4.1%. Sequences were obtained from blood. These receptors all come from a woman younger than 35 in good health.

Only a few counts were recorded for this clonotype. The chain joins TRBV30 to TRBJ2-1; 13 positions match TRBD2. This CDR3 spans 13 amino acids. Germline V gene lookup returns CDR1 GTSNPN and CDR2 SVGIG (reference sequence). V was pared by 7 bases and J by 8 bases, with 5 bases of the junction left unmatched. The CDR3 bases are TGTGCCTCGGGACTAGCGGGGTCGTATGAGCAGTTCTTC. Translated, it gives CASGLAGSYEQFF.

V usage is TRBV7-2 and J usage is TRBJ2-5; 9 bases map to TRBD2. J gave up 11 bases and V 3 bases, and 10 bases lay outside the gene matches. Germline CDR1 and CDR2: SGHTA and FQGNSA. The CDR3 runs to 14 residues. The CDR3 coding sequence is TGTGCCAGCAGCTTTGATAGCGGGAGCAATGAGCAGTACTTC. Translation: CASSFDSGSNEQYF. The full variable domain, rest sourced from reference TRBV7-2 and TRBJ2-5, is GAGVSQSPSNKVTEKGKDVELRCDPISGHTALYWYRQSLGQGLEFLIYFQGNSAPDKSGLPSDRFSAERTGGSVSTLTIQRTQQEDSAVYLCASSFDSGSNEQYFGPGTRLLVL.

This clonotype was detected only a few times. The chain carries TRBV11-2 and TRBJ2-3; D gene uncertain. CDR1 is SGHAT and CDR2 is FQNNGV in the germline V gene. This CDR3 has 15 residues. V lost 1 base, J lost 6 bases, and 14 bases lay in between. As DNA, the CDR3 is TGTGCCAGCAGCTTAGGAGAAAGTTTCAGGGATACGCAGTATTTT. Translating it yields CASSLGESFRDTQYF.

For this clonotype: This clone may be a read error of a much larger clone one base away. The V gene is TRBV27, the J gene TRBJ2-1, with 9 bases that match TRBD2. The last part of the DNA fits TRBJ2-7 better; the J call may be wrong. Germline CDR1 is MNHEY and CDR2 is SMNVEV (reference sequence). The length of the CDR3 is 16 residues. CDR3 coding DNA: TGTGCCAGCAGTTTCGGGCTAGCGGGGTCCTACAATGAGCAGTACTTC. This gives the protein CASSFGLAGSYNEQYF.

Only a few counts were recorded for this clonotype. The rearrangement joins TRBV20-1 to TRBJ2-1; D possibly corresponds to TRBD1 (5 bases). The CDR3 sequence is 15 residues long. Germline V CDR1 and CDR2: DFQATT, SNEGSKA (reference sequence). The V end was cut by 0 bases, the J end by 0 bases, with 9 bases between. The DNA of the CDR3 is TGCAGTGCTAGAGATACAGGCAGCTCCTACAATGAGCAGTTCTTC. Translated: CSARDTGSSYNEQFF.

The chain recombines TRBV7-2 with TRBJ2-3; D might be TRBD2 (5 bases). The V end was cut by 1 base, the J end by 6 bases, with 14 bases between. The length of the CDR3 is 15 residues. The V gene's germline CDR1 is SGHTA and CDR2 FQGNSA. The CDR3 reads CASSLVWGPGDTQYF. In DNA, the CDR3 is TGTGCCAGCAGCTTAGTTTGGGGTCCGGGGGATACGCAGTATTTT.

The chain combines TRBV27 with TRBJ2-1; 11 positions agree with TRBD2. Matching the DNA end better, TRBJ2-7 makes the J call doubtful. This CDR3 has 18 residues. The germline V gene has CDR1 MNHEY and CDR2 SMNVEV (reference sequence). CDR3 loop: CASKPLAGGKSSYNEQYF. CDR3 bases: TGTGCCAGCAAGCCCCTAGCGGGAGGAAAAAGCTCCTACAATGAGCAGTACTTC.

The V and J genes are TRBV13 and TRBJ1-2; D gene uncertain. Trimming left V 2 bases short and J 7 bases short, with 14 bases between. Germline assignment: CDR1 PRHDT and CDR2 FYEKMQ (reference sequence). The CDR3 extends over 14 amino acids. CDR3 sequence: CASSLPYLYVGYTF. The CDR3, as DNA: TGTGCCAGCAGCTTACCCTACCTCTATGTTGGCTACACCTTC.

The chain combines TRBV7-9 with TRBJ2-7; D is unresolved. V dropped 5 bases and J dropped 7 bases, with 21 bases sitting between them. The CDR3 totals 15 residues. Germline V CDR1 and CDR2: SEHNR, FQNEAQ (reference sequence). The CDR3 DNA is TGTGCCAGCAGCCAACAAATTGACCCCCATCGGGAGCAGTACTTC. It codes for CASSQQIDPHREQYF.

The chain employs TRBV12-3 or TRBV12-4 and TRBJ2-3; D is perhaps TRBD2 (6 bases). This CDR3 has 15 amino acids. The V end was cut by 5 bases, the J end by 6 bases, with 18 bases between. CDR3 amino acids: CASSPPSSGWDTQYF. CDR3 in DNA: TGTGCCAGCAGTCCACCTTCCAGCGGGTGGGATACGCAGTATTTT.

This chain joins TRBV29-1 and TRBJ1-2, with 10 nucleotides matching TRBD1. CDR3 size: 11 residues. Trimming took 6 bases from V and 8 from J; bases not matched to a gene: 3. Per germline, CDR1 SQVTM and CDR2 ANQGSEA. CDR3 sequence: CSVWTGGGYTF. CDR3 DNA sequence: TGCAGCGTGTGGACAGGGGGAGGCTACACCTTC.

The CDR3: CASSLNNPGQGDGYTF. In DNA, the CDR3 is TGCGCCAGCAGCTTGAACAACCCGGGACAGGGGGATGGCTACACCTTC. The chain links TRBV5-1 to TRBJ1-2, with 11 bases identical to TRBD1. CDR1 and CDR2 from the germline V gene are SGHRS and YFSETQ. The CDR3 extends over 16 amino acids. J lost 6 bases, V lost 1 base, and 8 bases had no gene match.

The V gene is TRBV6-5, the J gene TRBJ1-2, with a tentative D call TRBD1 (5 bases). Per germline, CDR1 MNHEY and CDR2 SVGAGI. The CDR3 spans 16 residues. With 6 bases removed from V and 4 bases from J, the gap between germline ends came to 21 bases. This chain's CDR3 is CASSLTPGATLYGYTF. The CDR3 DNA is TGTGCCAGCAGCCTTACCCCCGGGGCTACTCTCTATGGCTACACCTTC.

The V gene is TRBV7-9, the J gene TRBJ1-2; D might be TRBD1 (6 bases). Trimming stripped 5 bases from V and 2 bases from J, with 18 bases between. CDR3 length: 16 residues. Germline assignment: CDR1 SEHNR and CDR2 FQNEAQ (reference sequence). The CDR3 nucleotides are TGTGCCAGCAGCCCAGGGGCCCTCATGAGGAACTATGGCTACACCTTC. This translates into CASSPGALMRNYGYTF.

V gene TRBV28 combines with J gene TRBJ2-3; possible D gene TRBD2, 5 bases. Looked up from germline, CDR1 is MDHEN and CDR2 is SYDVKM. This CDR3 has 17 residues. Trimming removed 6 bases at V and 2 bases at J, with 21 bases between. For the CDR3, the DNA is TGTGCCAGCAGCCCCCCCCTGATGGGAGCGTACACAGATACGCAGTATTTT. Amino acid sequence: CASSPPLMGAYTDTQYF.

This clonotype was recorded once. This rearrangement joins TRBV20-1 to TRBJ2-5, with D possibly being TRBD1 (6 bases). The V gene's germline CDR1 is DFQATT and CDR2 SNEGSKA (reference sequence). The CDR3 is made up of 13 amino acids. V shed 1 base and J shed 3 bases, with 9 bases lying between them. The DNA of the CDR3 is TGCAGTGCTAGAGTCACAGGGAAAGAGACCCAGTACTTC. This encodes CSARVTGKETQYF.

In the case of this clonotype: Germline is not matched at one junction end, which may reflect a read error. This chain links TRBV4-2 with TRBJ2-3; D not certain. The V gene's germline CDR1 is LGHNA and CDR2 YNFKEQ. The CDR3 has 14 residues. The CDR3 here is CASSRRESTDRQYF. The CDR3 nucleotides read TGTGCCAGCAGCCGCAGAGAAAGCACAGATAGGCAGTATTTT.

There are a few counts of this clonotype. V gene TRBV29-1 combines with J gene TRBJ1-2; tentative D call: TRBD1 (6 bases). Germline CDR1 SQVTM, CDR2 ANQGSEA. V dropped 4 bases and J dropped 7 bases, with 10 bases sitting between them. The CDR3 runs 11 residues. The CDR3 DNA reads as TGCAGCGTTGGACAGGCCAGTGGCTACACCTTC. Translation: CSVGQASGYTF.

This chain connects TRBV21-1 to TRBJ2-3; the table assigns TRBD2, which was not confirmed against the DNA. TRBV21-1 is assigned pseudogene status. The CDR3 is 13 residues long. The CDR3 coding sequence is TGTGCCAGCAGGCTAGCGGGGGCAGATACGCAGTATTTT. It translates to CASRLAGADTQYF.

The CDR3 protein is CASSWTTGGYEQYF. The CDR3 DNA sequence: TGTGCCAGCAGCTGGACGACAGGGGGCTACGAGCAGTACTTC. V gene TRBV5-5 combines with J gene TRBJ2-7; 9 bases agree with TRBD1. The V and J ends lost 3 bases and 3 bases, in that order; junction bases with no gene match: 4. The CDR3 has 14 residues. CDR1 SGHKS and CDR2 YYEKEE come from the germline V gene (reference sequence).

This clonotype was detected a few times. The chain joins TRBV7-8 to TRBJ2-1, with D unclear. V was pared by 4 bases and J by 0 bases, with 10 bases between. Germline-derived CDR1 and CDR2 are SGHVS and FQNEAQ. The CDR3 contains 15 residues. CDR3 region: CASSSIRSSYNEQFF. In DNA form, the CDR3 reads TGTGCCAGCAGCTCCATCAGGAGCTCCTACAATGAGCAGTTCTTC.